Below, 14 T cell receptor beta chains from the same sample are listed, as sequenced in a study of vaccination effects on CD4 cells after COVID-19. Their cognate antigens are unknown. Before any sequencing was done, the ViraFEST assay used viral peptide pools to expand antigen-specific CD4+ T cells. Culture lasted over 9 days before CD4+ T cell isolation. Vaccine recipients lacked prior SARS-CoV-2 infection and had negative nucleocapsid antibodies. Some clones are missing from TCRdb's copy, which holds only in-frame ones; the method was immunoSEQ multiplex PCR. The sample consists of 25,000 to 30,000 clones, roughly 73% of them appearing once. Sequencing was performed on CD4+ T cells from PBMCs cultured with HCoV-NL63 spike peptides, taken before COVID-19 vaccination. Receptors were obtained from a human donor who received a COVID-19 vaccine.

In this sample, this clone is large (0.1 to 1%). CDR3 in DNA: TGTGCCAGTAGTATGGGACTAGCGGGGGGGCCAAGGACGCAGTATTTT. Its protein product is CASSMGLAGGPRTQYF. The V and J genes are TRBV19 and TRBJ2-3; 16 bases are shared with TRBD2. Looked up from germline, CDR1 is LNHDA and CDR2 is SQIVND (reference sequence). CDR3 length: 16 amino acids. V dropped 3 bases and J dropped 9; count of bases not matched to a gene: 6.

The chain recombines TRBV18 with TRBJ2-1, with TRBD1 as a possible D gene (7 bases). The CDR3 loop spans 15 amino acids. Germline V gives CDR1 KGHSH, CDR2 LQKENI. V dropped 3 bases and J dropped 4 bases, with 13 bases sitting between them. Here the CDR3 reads CASSPRDSPYNEQFF. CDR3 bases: TGTGCCAGCTCACCGCGGGACAGCCCTTACAATGAGCAGTTCTTC.

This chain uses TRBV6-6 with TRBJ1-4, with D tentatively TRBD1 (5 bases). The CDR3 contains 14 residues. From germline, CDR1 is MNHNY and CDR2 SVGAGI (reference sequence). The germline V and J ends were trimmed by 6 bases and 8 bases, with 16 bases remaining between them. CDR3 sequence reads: CASSTERGREKLFF. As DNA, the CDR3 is TGTGCCAGCAGCACGGAGAGGGGTCGGGAAAAACTGTTTTTT.

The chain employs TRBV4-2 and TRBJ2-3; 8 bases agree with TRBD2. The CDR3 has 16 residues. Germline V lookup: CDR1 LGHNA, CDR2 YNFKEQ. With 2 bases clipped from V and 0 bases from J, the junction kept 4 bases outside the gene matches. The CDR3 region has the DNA TGTGCCAGCAGCCAAAATGGCGGGAGGAGCACAGATACGCAGTATTTT. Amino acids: CASSQNGGRSTDTQYF.

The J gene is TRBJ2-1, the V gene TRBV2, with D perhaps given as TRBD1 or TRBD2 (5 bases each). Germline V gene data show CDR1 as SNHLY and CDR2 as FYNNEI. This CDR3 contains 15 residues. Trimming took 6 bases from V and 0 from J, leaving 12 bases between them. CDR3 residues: CASSGTRFSYNEQFF. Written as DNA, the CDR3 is TGTGCCAGCAGCGGGACGAGATTCTCCTACAATGAGCAGTTCTTC. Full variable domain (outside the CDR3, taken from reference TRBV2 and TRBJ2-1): EPEVTQTPSHQVTQMGQEVILRCVPISNHLYFYWYRQILGQKVEFLVSFYNNEISEKSEIFDDQFSVERPDGSNFTLKIRSTKLEDSAMYFCASSGTRFSYNEQFFGPGTRLTVL.

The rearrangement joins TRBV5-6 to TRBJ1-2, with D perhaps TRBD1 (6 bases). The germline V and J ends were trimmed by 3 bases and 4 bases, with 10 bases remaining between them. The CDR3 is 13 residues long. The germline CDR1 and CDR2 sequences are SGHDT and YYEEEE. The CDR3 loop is CASSSQTGYGYTF. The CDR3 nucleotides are TGTGCCAGCAGCTCCCAGACAGGCTATGGCTACACCTTC.

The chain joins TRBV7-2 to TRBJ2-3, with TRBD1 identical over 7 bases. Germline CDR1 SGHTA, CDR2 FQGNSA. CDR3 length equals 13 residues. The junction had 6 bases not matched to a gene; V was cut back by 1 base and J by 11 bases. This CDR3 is CASSLVRGREQYF. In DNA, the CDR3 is TGTGCCAGCAGCTTAGTCAGGGGGAGAGAGCAGTATTTT.

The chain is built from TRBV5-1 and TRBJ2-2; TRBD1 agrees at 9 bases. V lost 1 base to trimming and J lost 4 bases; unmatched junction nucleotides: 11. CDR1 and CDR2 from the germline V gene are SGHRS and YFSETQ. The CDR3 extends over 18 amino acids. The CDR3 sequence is CASSLRVSGTGITGELFF. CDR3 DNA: TGCGCCAGCAGCTTGAGGGTGTCTGGGACAGGGATCACCGGGGAGCTGTTTTTT.

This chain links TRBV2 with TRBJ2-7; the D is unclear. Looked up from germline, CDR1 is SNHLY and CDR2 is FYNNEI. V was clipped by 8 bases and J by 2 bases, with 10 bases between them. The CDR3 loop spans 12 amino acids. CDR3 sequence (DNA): TGTGCCAGCTGCCCCAGCGCCTACGAGCAGTACTTC. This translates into CASCPSAYEQYF.

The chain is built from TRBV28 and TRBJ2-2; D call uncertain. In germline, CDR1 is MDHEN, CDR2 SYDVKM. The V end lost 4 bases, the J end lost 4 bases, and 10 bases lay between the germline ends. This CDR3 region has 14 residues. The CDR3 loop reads CASSSRTSTGELFF. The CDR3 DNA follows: TGTGCCAGCAGTTCCCGGACGAGCACCGGGGAGCTGTTTTTT.

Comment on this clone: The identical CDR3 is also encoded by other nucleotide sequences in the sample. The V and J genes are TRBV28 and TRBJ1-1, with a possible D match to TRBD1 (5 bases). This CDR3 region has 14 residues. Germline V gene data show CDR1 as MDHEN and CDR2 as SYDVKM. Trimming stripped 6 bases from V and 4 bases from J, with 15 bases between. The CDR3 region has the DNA TGTGCCAGCAGCTCGGGCGGGGGGAGCACTGAAGCTTTCTTT. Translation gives CASSSGGGSTEAFF.

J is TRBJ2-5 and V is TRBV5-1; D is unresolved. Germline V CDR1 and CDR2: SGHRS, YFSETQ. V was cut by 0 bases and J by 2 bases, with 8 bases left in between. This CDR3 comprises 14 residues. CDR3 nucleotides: TGCGCCAGCAGCTTGGATCAGGTTCAAGAGACCCAGTACTTC. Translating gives CASSLDQVQETQYF.

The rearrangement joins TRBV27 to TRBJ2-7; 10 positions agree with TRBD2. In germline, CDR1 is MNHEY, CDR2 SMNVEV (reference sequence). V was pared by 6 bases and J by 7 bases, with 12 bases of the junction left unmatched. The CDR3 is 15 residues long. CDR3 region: CASRKGLAAGVEQYF. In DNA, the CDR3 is TGTGCCAGCAGAAAAGGACTAGCGGCAGGTGTGGAGCAGTACTTC.

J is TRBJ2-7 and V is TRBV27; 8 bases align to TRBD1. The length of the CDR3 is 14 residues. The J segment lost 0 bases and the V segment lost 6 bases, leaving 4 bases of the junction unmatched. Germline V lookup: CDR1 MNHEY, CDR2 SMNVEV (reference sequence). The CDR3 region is CASRTGVHSYEQYF. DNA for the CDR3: TGTGCCAGCAGGACAGGGGTCCACTCCTACGAGCAGTACTTC.